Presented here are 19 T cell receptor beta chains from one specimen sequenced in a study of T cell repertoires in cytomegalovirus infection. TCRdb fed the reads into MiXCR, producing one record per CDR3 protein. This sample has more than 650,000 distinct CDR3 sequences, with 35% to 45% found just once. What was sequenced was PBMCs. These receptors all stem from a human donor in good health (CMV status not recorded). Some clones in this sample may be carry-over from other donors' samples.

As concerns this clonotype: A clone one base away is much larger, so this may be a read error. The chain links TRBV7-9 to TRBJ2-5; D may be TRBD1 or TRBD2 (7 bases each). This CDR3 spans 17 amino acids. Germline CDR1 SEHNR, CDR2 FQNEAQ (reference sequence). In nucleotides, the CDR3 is TGTGCCAGCAGCTTAGGAGGGACAGCGACGGCGGGGGAGACCCCGTACTTC. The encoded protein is CASSLGGTATAGETPYF.

CDR3 residues: CASRGQDVDTEAFF. The CDR3 nucleotides are TGTGCCAGTAGGGGACAGGACGTTGACACTGAAGCTTTCTTT. V usage is TRBV19 and J usage is TRBJ1-1; TRBD1 aligns across 8 bases. The V and J ends lost 6 bases and 3 bases, in that order; junction bases with no gene match: 6. Per the germline V gene, CDR1 is LNHDA and CDR2 is SQIVND (reference sequence). The CDR3 consists of 14 residues.

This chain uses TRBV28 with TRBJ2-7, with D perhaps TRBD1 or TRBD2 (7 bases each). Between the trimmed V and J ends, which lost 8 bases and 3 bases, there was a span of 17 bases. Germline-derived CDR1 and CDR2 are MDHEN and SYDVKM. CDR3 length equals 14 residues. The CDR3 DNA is TGTGCCAGCTGCCGGGCAGGGGGGGACTACGAGCAGTACTTC. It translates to CASCRAGGDYEQYF.

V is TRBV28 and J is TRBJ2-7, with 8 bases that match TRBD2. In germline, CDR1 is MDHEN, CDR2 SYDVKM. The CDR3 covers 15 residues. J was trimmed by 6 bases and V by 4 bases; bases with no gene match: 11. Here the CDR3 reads CASSSPGLEGREQYF. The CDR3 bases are TGTGCCAGCAGTTCGCCGGGACTAGAAGGGCGCGAGCAGTACTTC.

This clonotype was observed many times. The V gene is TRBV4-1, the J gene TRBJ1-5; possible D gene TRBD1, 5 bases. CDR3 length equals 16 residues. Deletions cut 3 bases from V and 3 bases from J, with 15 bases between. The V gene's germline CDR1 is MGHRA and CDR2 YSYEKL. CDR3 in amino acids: CASSHSGDGDNQPQHF. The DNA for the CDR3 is TGCGCCAGCAGCCATTCGGGGGACGGCGACAATCAGCCCCAGCATTTT.

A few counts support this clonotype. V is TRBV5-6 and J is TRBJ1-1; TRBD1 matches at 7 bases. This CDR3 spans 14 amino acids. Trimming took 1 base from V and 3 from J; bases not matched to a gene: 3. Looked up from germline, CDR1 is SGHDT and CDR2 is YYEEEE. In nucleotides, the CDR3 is TGTGCCAGCAGCTTGACACAGGGGTACACTGAAGCTTTCTTT. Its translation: CASSLTQGYTEAFF.

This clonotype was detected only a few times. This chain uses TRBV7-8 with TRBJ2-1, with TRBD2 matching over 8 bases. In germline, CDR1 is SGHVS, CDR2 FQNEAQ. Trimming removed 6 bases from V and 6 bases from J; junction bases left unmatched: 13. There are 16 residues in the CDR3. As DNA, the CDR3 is TGTGCCAGCAGTCGACTGGTAGCGGGACTTTCCAATGAGCAGTTCTTC. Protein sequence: CASSRLVAGLSNEQFF.

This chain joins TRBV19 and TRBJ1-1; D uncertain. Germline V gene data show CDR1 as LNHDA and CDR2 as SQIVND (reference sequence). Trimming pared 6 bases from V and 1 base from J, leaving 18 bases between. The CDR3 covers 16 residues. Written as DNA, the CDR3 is TGTGCCAGTAGCCCGGGCGGTGGGTTTTCGAACACTGAAGCTTTCTTT. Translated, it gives CASSPGGGFSNTEAFF.

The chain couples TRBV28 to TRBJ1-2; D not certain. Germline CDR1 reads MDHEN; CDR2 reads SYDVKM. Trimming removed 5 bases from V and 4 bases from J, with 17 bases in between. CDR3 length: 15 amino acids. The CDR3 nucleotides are TGTGCCAGCAGTCCCCCCACAAGGGCGTTCTATGGCTACACCTTC. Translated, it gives CASSPPTRAFYGYTF.

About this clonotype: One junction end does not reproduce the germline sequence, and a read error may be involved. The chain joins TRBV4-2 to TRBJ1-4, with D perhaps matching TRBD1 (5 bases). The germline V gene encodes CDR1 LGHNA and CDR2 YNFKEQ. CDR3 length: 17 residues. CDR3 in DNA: TGTTCCAGCAGCCGCTTAGCCCAGGGAGGGAGACAAGAAAAACTGTTTTTT. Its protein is CSSSRLAQGGRQEKLFF.

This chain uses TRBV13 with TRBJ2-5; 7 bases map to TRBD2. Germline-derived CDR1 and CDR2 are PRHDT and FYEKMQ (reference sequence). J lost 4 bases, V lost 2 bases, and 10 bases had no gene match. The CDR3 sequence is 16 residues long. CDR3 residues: CASSLRESSGRETQYF. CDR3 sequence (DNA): TGTGCCAGCAGCTTAAGGGAATCTAGCGGCCGAGAGACCCAGTACTTC.

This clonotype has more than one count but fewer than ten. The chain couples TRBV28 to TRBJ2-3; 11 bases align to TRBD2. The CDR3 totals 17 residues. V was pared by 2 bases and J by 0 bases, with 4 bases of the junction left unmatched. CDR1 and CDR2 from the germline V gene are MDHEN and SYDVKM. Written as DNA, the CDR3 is TGTGCCAGCAGTTTAAAGGGGACTAGCGGTAGCACAGATACGCAGTATTTT. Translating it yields CASSLKGTSGSTDTQYF. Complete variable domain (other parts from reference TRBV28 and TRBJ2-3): DVKVTQSSRYLVKRTGEKVFLECVQDMDHENMFWYRQDPGLGLRLIYFSYDVKMKEKGDIPEGYSVSREKKERFSLILESASTNQTSMYLCASSLKGTSGSTDTQYFGPGTRLTVL.

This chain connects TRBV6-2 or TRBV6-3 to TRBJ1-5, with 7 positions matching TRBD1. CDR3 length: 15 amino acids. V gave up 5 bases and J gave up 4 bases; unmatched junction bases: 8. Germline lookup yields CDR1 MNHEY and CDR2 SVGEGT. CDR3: CASSPGQVDNQPQHF. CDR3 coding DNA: TGTGCCAGCAGTCCTGGACAGGTCGATAATCAGCCCCAGCATTTT.

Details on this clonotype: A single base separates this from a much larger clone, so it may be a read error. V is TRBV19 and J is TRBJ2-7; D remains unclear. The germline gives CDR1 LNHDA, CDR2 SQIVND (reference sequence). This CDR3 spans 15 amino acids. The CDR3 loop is CASTIADSPAVEQYF. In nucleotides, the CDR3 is TGTGCCAGTACTATAGCCGATAGCCCCGCTGTCGAGCAGTACTTC.

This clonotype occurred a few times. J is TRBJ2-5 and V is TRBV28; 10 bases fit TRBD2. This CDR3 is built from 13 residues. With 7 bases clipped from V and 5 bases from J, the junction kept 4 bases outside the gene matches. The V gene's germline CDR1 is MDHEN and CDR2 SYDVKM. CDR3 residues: CASKAGGRETQYF. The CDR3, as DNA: TGTGCCAGCAAAGCGGGGGGGCGGGAGACCCAGTACTTC. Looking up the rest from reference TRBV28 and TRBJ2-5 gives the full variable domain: DVKVTQSSRYLVKRTGEKVFLECVQDMDHENMFWYRQDPGLGLRLIYFSYDVKMKEKGDIPEGYSVSREKKERFSLILESASTNQTSMYLCASKAGGRETQYFGPGTRLLVL.

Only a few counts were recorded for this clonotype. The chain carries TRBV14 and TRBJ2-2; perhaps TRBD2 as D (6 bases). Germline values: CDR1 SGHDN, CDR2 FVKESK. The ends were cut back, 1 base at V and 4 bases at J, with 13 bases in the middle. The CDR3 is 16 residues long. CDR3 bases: TGTGCCAGCAGCCAAGTTGGGGGGAGAGGCACCGGGGAGCTGTTTTTT. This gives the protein CASSQVGGRGTGELFF.

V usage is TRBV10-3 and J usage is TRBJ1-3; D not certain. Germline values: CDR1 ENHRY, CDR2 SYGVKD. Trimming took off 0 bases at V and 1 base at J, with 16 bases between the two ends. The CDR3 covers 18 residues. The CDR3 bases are TGTGCCATCAGTGAGTCCATTGCCCGGGTAGGGTCTGGAAACACCATATATTTT. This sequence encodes CAISESIARVGSGNTIYF.

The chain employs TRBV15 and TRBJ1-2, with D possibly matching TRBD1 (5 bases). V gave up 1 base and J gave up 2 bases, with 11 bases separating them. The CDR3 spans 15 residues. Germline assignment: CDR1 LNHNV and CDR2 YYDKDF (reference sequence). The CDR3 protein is CATSRVHDRNYGYTF. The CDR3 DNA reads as TGTGCCACCAGCAGAGTCCACGACAGAAACTATGGCTACACCTTC.

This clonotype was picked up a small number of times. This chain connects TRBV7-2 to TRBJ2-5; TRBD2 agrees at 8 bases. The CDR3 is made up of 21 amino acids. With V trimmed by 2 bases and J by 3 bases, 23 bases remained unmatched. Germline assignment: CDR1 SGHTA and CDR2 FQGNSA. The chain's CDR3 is CASSLIPNGQRGLARKETQYF. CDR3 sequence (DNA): TGTGCCAGCAGCTTAATCCCCAATGGGCAGCGGGGGCTTGCACGCAAAGAGACCCAGTACTTC.